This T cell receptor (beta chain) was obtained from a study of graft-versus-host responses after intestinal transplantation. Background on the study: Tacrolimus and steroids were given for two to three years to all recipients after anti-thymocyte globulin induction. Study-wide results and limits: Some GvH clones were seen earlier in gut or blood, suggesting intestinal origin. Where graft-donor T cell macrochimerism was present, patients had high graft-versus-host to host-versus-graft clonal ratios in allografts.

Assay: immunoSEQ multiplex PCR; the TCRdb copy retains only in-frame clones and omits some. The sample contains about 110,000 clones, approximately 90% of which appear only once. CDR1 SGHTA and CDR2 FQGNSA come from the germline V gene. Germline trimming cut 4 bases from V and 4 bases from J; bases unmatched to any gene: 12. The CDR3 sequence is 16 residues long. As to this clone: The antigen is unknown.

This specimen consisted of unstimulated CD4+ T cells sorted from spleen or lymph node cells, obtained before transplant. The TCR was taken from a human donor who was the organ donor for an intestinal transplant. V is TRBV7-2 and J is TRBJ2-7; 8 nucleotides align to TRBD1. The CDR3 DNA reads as TGTGCCAGCAGCTCACGAGCCGGGACAGGATCTTACGAGCAGTACTTC. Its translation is CASSSRAGTGSYEQYF.